In this sample, the clone carrying this T cell receptor beta chain turned up a few times. The antigen is undetermined. This entry belongs to a study of T cells in Graves' hyperthyroidism and ophthalmopathy. The study, taken as a whole, reports: Most expanded thyroid clonotypes above 0.001 also appeared in blood.

There were TCR beta CDR3 regions amplified from RNA transcripts. HTBI primers were used for first-round RT-PCR of the TCR CDR3. MiXCR was run by TCRdb on the multiplex PCR reads, yielding one entry per CDR3 protein. In the table there are around 350,000 distinct CDR3 sequences, roughly 13% of which are singletons. Each patient was aged 18 to 65 and had newly diagnosed hyperthyroidism of under 2 months' duration. Uncontrolled infection, other autoimmune disease, pregnancy or lactation barred patients from enrollment. Every diagnosis used clinical symptoms, serum thyroxine and TRAb, thyroid ultrasound and orbital computed tomography. Germline V lookup: CDR1 LGHNA, CDR2 YSLEER. Trimming took 4 bases from V and 0 from J, leaving 10 bases between them. There are 14 residues in the CDR3.

The sequence was collected from a woman between 18 and 29 years old with Graves' hyperthyroidism. The specimen was blood. The chain uses TRBV4-3 and TRBJ2-7, with TRBD1 as a possible D gene (5 bases). DNA for the CDR3: TGCGCCAGCAGCCCCGAAGGGGCCTCCTACGAGCAGTACTTC. Its translation: CASSPEGASYEQYF.